This T cell receptor beta chain was profiled in a study of OX40 agonist ivuxolimab in advanced cancers. CDR1 ENHRY and CDR2 SYGVKD come from the germline V gene. The V gene lost 10 bases and the J gene lost 0 bases, with 21 bases spanning the gap. CDR3 length: 17 amino acids. The method was immunoSEQ multiplex PCR; TCRdb's version includes in-frame clones alone and lacks a portion of them. This sample has 80,000 to 100,000 clones; around 94% occur once, and the top ten carry 0.15% to 0.2%. This clone was recorded only once. Specimen: CD4+ or CD8+ T cells sorted from blood, collected in a trial of the OX40 agonist ivuxolimab. The source is an adult with an advanced solid tumor such as melanoma, head and neck, liver or kidney cancer. V and J are TRBV10-3 and TRBJ2-2, with D perhaps TRBD1 (6 bases). CDR3 in amino acids: CATGPATGNANTGELFF. CDR3 nucleotides: TGTGCCACCGGCCCGGCGACAGGTAACGCGAACACCGGGGAGCTGTTTTTT.